Presented here are 10 T cell receptor beta chains from one specimen sequenced in a study of T cell responses to AZD1222 COVID-19 vaccine. Some clones are missing from TCRdb's copy, which holds only in-frame ones; the method was immunoSEQ multiplex PCR. The sample shows fewer than 150,000 clones, roughly 90% of them seen only once. Specimen: peripheral blood, collected on day 0 of AZD1222 vaccination. Receptors originate from an adult in good health.

This chain connects TRBV2 to TRBJ2-7; the D gene is possibly TRBD1 (6 bases). Germline CDR1 is SNHLY and CDR2 is FYNNEI. The length of the CDR3 is 13 residues. V gave up 4 bases and J gave up 3 bases, with 10 bases separating them. The CDR3 reads CASSAGQNYEQYF. CDR3 coding DNA: TGTGCCAGCAGTGCCGGACAGAACTACGAGCAGTACTTC. Full variable domain (remainder filled in from reference TRBV2 and TRBJ2-7): EPEVTQTPSHQVTQMGQEVILRCVPISNHLYFYWYRQILGQKVEFLVSFYNNEISEKSEIFDDQFSVERPDGSNFTLKIRSTKLEDSAMYFCASSAGQNYEQYFGPGTRLTVT.

Only a few counts were recorded for this clone. The chain recombines TRBV21-1 with TRBJ2-4; TRBD1 is taken as the D call from the table, unchecked against the DNA. TRBV21-1 is a listed pseudogene. CDR3 length equals 15 residues. CDR3 sequence: CASSERRQGKVIQYF. CDR3 nucleotide sequence: TGTGCCAGCAGCGAAAGGCGGCAGGGGAAAGTCATTCAGTACTTC.

The chain uses TRBV5-4 and TRBJ1-1; the D gene is possibly TRBD1 (6 bases). Germline CDR1 SGHNT, CDR2 YYREEE (reference sequence). CDR3 length: 16 residues. V was trimmed by 0 bases and J by 4 bases, leaving 16 bases between them. The CDR3 loop reads CASSLGGATGRTEAFF. DNA of the CDR3: TGTGCCAGCAGCTTGGGGGGGGCAACAGGTCGCACTGAAGCTTTCTTT.

The rearrangement uses TRBV6-2 or TRBV6-3 and TRBJ2-5; D is unclear. The length of the CDR3 is 11 residues. Germline CDR1 is MNHEY and CDR2 is SVGEGT. V gave up 4 bases and J gave up 1 base, with 1 base separating them. The CDR3, as DNA: TGTGCCAGCAGTTTCCAAGAGACCCAGTACTTC. Amino acids: CASSFQETQYF.

The chain has TRBV6-5 and TRBJ1-3, with D perhaps matching TRBD1 (5 bases). The CDR3 runs 13 residues. Germline CDR1 and CDR2: MNHEY and SVGAGI. Trimming took 8 bases from V and 0 from J, leaving 8 bases between them. The CDR3 DNA sequence: TGTGCCAGCGGCAGGGTCTCTGGAAACACCATATATTTT. Amino acids: CASGRVSGNTIYF.

The rearrangement joins TRBV2 to TRBJ1-1, with D possibly being TRBD1 (5 bases). Trimming pared 4 bases from V and 2 bases from J, leaving 11 bases between. Germline V gene data show CDR1 as SNHLY and CDR2 as FYNNEI. The CDR3 has 14 amino acids. The CDR3 DNA sequence: TGTGCCAGCAGTGGTCAGAGGGGAAACACTGAAGCTTTCTTT. Its protein is CASSGQRGNTEAFF.

V gene TRBV6-5 combines with J gene TRBJ2-7; TRBD1 matches at 8 bases. Germline lookup yields CDR1 MNHEY and CDR2 SVGAGI. J was trimmed by 3 bases and V by 0 bases; bases with no gene match: 4. The CDR3 runs to 15 residues. CDR3 loop: CASSYSHGQGYEQYF. DNA of the CDR3: TGTGCCAGCAGTTACTCGCATGGACAGGGCTACGAGCAGTACTTC.

The J gene is TRBJ2-7, the V gene TRBV6-4; D uncertain. Germline V gene sequence: CDR1 MRHNA, CDR2 SNTAGT. This CDR3 spans 9 amino acids. Trimming pared 3 bases from V and 12 bases from J, leaving 6 bases between. The CDR3 DNA sequence: TGTGCCAGCAGTGAAAGGCGGTACTTC. Amino acid sequence: CASSERRYF.

The chain joins TRBV29-1 to TRBJ1-2; D is uncertain. V lost 5 bases to trimming and J lost 6 bases, with 10 bases between them. Per germline, CDR1 SQVTM and CDR2 ANQGSEA. This CDR3 is built from 11 residues. CDR3 nucleotides: TGCAGCGTTACGTGGTTAGATGGCTACACCTTC. Its protein is CSVTWLDGYTF.

This chain uses TRBV28 with TRBJ2-1; D gene unclear. Germline CDR1 and CDR2: MDHEN and SYDVKM. The length of the CDR3 is 14 residues. The germline V and J ends were trimmed by 8 bases and 1 base, with 12 bases remaining between them. The CDR3 here is CASLPPVSYNEQFF. The CDR3 DNA reads TGTGCCAGCCTCCCCCCGGTTTCCTACAATGAGCAGTTCTTC.